This TCR beta chain originates from a study of T cells expressing NK-cell markers. The germline V gene encodes CDR1 MNHEY and CDR2 SVGEGT. CDR3 length: 14 amino acids. Reprocessing the 5' RACE reads, TCRdb reports a single entry for every CDR3 protein and omits DNA. The sample yields 500,000 or so distinct CDR3 sequences, of which the top ten take up approximately 3.6%. Sequenced input: blood T cells: a sorted CD56 or NKG2C T cell subset, CD4+ or CD8+ T cells, or bulk PBMC T cells (not recorded which). V is TRBV6-2 or TRBV6-3 and J is TRBJ2-4; no DNA is available, so the TRBD1 call from TCRdb remains unchecked. The clonotype comes from a young man in good health. The CDR3 loop reads CASSPRDRVSIQYF.